This record looks at one T cell receptor (beta chain) sequence and its context. Here immunoSEQ multiplex PCR was the method, and the copy in TCRdb shows in-frame clones only, minus some. The sample consists of hundreds of thousands of clones, roughly nine tenths of them appearing once. This sample was included in a study of blood T cell repertoires in COVID-19. Study details: Sources were T cells, B-cell-depleted T cells, or PBMCs; the material itself was cDNA or gDNA.

In germline, CDR1 is WNHNN, CDR2 SYGVQD (reference sequence). This CDR3 comprises 14 residues. V was trimmed by 7 bases and J by 3 bases, leaving 13 bases between them. This receptor was taken from a young man who had recovered from COVID-19. The chain links TRBV10-1 to TRBJ2-1; D may be TRBD2 (5 bases). The sample was PBMCs or T cells enriched from blood (not recorded which). Here the CDR3 reads CASTRGEGYNEQFF. The DNA for the CDR3 is TGCGCCAGCACCCGGGGAGAAGGCTACAATGAGCAGTTCTTC.